What follows are 30 T cell receptor beta chains derived from one specimen sequenced in a study of CD8+CD57+ T cells in acquired aplastic anemia. Genomic DNA was employed as the template in profiling TCR beta VDJ and CDR3. TCRdb ran MiXCR on the reads and lists one entry per CDR3 protein. The sample lists 98,000 or so distinct CDR3 sequences; 40% to 65% were seen once. Input material: sorted CD4+, CD8+, or CD8+CD57+ T cells (not recorded which) from PBMCs. Receptors originate from a human donor in good health, serving as a control.

The chain is built from TRBV13 and TRBJ1-1; TRBD1 agrees at 8 bases. J was trimmed by 0 bases and V by 1 base; bases with no gene match: 7. The CDR3 covers 17 residues. Germline loops: CDR1 PRHDT, CDR2 FYEKMQ (reference sequence). The CDR3 DNA reads TGTGCCAGCAGCTTAGCCACGGGACAGGCCATGAACACTGAAGCTTTCTTT. This codes for CASSLATGQAMNTEAFF.

In its sample, this clonotype was seen many times. The chain recombines TRBV29-1 with TRBJ2-7, with 10 bases that match TRBD1. From germline, CDR1 is SQVTM and CDR2 ANQGSEA. The CDR3 loop spans 13 amino acids. Trimming cost V 7 bases and J 3 bases; bases outside gene matches: 6. This CDR3 is CSASGTGDYEQYF. For the CDR3, the DNA is TGCAGCGCAAGCGGGACAGGGGACTACGAGCAGTACTTC.

The genes are TRBV29-1 and TRBJ1-1; possible D gene TRBD1, 6 bases. The CDR3 extends over 12 amino acids. The V end was cut by 4 bases, the J end by 6 bases, with 12 bases between. From germline, CDR1 is SQVTM and CDR2 ANQGSEA. The CDR3 here is CSVVGGYAEAFF. As DNA, the CDR3 is TGCAGCGTTGTAGGGGGGTACGCTGAAGCTTTCTTT.

This clonotype has a count of ten or more. V and J are TRBV9 and TRBJ2-3, with D uncertain. This CDR3 region has 13 residues. Germline V lookup: CDR1 SGDLS, CDR2 YYNGEE. The V end was cut by 4 bases, the J end by 5 bases, with 11 bases between. CDR3 region: CASSPTDGDTQYF. Here the CDR3 DNA reads TGTGCCAGCAGCCCAACGGACGGAGATACGCAGTATTTT.

As to this clonotype: This may come from a read error, since a much larger clone is one base off. This chain links TRBV6-1 with TRBJ1-1; D perhaps matches TRBD1 (6 bases). Germline-derived CDR1 and CDR2 are MNHNS and SASEGT. The CDR3 extends over 14 amino acids. Trimming took 6 bases from V and 1 from J, leaving 12 bases between them. The CDR3: CASSLDRTNTEAFF. The CDR3 DNA reads as TGTGCCAGCAGCCTAGACAGGACGAACACTGAAGCTTTCTTT.

V is TRBV2 and J is TRBJ2-2, with 10 bases fitting TRBD2. The CDR3 has 14 residues. The germline CDR1 and CDR2 sequences are SNHLY and FYNNEI. V shed 10 bases, J shed 4 bases, and the junction held 6 bases outside the gene matches. The DNA of the CDR3 is TGTGCCACCGTGGGACTAGCGCTCACCGGGGAGCTGTTTTTT. Protein: CATVGLALTGELFF.

At least ten counts were recorded for this clonotype. This sequence joins TRBV20-1 and TRBJ1-2; D is perhaps TRBD1 (6 bases). V was trimmed by 1 base and J by 3 bases, leaving 12 bases between them. The CDR3 has 14 amino acids. Germline V gives CDR1 DFQATT, CDR2 SNEGSKA (reference sequence). The CDR3 DNA follows: TGCAGTGCTAGAGTGGGGGGCGGACACTATGGCTACACCTTC. This codes for CSARVGGGHYGYTF.

This clonotype has a count of ten or more. The chain uses TRBV7-3 and TRBJ1-2; 9 bases match TRBD1. This CDR3 comprises 15 residues. The junction had 4 bases not matched to a gene; V was cut back by 1 base and J by 4 bases. Germline assignment: CDR1 SGHTA and CDR2 FQGTGA. The DNA of the CDR3 is TGTGCCAGCAGCTTAATGGGACAGGGCGGCTATGGCTACACCTTC. Translating gives CASSLMGQGGYGYTF.

This chain joins TRBV7-3 and TRBJ2-3, with 10 bases aligning to TRBD2. Germline trimming cut 8 bases from V and 1 base from J; bases unmatched to any gene: 9. Germline V CDR1 and CDR2: SGHTA, FQGTGA. The CDR3 has 16 amino acids. As DNA, the CDR3 is TGTGCCAGCCAGAGGTCCCTAGCGGGGGGCACAGATACGCAGTATTTT. As protein: CASQRSLAGGTDTQYF.

The chain combines TRBV25-1 with TRBJ2-7, with 7 bases lining up with TRBD1. The CDR3 consists of 13 residues. Trimming cost V 6 bases and J 2 bases; bases outside gene matches: 4. In germline, CDR1 is MGHDK, CDR2 SYGVNS. CDR3 bases: TGTGCCAGCAGGGACAGGCTCCCCTACGAGCAGTACTTC. Protein: CASRDRLPYEQYF.

There are many counts of this clonotype. The CDR3 DNA reads TGTGCCAGCAGTCGGACAGCTAATGAAAAACTGTTTTTT. Amino acid sequence: CASSRTANEKLFF. This chain uses TRBV6-1 with TRBJ1-4; TRBD1 might be the D (6 bases). V lost 5 bases, J lost 3 bases, and 7 bases lay in between. Germline values: CDR1 MNHNS, CDR2 SASEGT. The CDR3 has 13 residues.

This clonotype was detected ten times or more. The V call is TRBV12-3 or TRBV12-4, the J call TRBJ2-2; D is tentatively TRBD1 or TRBD2 (5 bases each). The germline V and J ends were trimmed by 3 bases and 6 bases, with 5 bases remaining between them. This CDR3 comprises 12 residues. The CDR3 region has the DNA TGTGCCAGCAGTTTGGGGGCCGGGGAGCTGTTTTTT. This sequence encodes CASSLGAGELFF.

This clonotype was detected many times. The CDR3 DNA is TGTGCCAGCGAGGACAGGGGGATACCGAACACCGGGGAGCTGTTTTTT. It specifies CASEDRGIPNTGELFF. This sequence joins TRBV6-1 and TRBJ2-2; 10 bases are a match to TRBD1. Germline V gives CDR1 MNHNS, CDR2 SASEGT. The J segment lost 0 bases and the V segment lost 8 bases, leaving 6 bases of the junction unmatched. The CDR3 loop spans 16 amino acids.

The chain couples TRBV11-1 to TRBJ2-7; 8 bases align to TRBD1. From germline, CDR1 is SGHAT and CDR2 FQDESV (reference sequence). The CDR3 runs 19 residues. V lost 5 bases and J lost 2; bases outside the gene matches: 20. CDR3 nucleotide sequence: TGTGCCAGCAGCACTGTCAGCCGGGACAGGCCTTCTATCCCCTACGAGCAGTACTTC. Encoded protein: CASSTVSRDRPSIPYEQYF.

The rearrangement joins TRBV30 to TRBJ1-5; no clear D gene. In germline, CDR1 is GTSNPN, CDR2 SVGIG (reference sequence). Between the trimmed V and J ends, which lost 0 bases and 4 bases, there was a span of 7 bases. This CDR3 is built from 13 residues. Here the CDR3 DNA reads TGTGCCTGGAGTGTTTCGGGGAATCAGCCCCAGCATTTT. Translating gives CAWSVSGNQPQHF.

V usage is TRBV5-1 and J usage is TRBJ1-1; the D gene is possibly TRBD1 (6 bases). Germline V CDR1 and CDR2: SGHRS, YFSETQ. Trimming removed 2 bases at V and 4 bases at J, with 15 bases between. The CDR3 contains 15 residues. This chain's CDR3 is CASSLEQGFFTEAFF. CDR3 coding DNA: TGCGCCAGCAGCTTAGAACAGGGATTCTTCACTGAAGCTTTCTTT. The full variable domain, in which reference TRBV5-1 and TRBJ1-1 provide the parts outside the CDR3, is KAGVTQTPRYLIKTRGQQVTLSCSPISGHRSVSWYQQTPGQGLQFLFEYFSETQRNKGNFPGRFSGRQFSNSRSEMNVSTLELGDSALYLCASSLEQGFFTEAFFGQGTRLTVV.

The rearrangement uses TRBV10-3 and TRBJ1-4, with D tentatively TRBD1 (6 bases). The CDR3 length is 15 residues. Per germline, CDR1 ENHRY and CDR2 SYGVKD. V lost 2 bases, J lost 1 base, and 8 bases lay in between. This CDR3 reads CAISEQQGTNEKLFF. CDR3 DNA: TGTGCCATCAGTGAGCAACAGGGAACTAATGAAAAACTGTTTTTT.

This clonotype was counted a single time. The chain combines TRBV15 with TRBJ1-1; D call uncertain. The V gene's germline CDR1 is LNHNV and CDR2 YYDKDF (reference sequence). Trimming removed 5 bases from V and 3 bases from J, with 10 bases in between. The CDR3 consists of 13 residues. The DNA of the CDR3 is TGTGCCACCAGCCGTAATATAGACACTGAAGCTTTCTTT. Translated: CATSRNIDTEAFF.

On this clonotype: A read error may be the cause here, since a much bigger clone is one base away. The CDR3 nucleotides are TGTGCCAGCTCACAGGGGGTCGCCGGGGGGCTGTTTTTT. Its protein is CASSQGVAGGLFF. V usage is TRBV7-9 and J usage is TRBJ2-2; 8 nucleotides agree with TRBD1. The CDR3 is made up of 13 amino acids. Germline CDR1 SEHNR, CDR2 FQNEAQ (reference sequence).

This clonotype appeared many times. The junction and the germline gene differ at one end; a read error may be behind it. The genes are TRBV11-3 and TRBJ2-7; no firm D call. Germline loops: CDR1 SGHNT, CDR2 YENEEA. The CDR3 covers 11 residues. The CDR3 coding sequence is TGTGCCAGCAGCCTAGACGGCGAGCAGTACTTC. It translates to CASSLDGEQYF.

This clonotype was observed a few times. The chain couples TRBV29-1 to TRBJ2-7, with D hard to call. Germline lookup yields CDR1 SQVTM and CDR2 ANQGSEA. The CDR3 extends over 13 amino acids. The CDR3 loop is CSVRAGLTYEQYF. CDR3 sequence (DNA): TGCAGTGTTAGGGCAGGCCTCACCTACGAGCAGTACTTC.

This clonotype appeared a few times. The rearrangement joins TRBV7-3 to TRBJ1-2; a possible D gene is TRBD1 (5 bases). V dropped 3 bases and J dropped 8 bases, with 16 bases sitting between them. Germline CDR1 reads SGHTA; CDR2 reads FQGTGA. This CDR3 spans 14 amino acids. For the CDR3, the DNA is TGTGCCAGCAGCTTGGGGGGTTCCGGGGGGGGCTACACCTTC. Protein product: CASSLGGSGGGYTF.

This clonotype was seen a few times. V usage is TRBV14 and J usage is TRBJ1-1, with 7 bases fitting TRBD1. V was clipped by 2 bases and J by 3 bases; unmatched bases: 6. CDR1 and CDR2 (germline): SGHDN, FVKESK. This CDR3 comprises 15 residues. The CDR3 spells CASSQSDRVDTEAFF. The DNA for the CDR3 is TGTGCCAGCAGCCAATCCGACAGGGTGGACACTGAAGCTTTCTTT.

The rearrangement uses TRBV7-3 and TRBJ2-3, with 11 bases lining up with TRBD1. Germline CDR1 SGHTA, CDR2 FQGTGA. The V gene end was trimmed by 9 bases and the J gene end by 0 bases; junction bases not matched to a gene: 11. CDR3 length: 17 amino acids. The CDR3 protein is CASSRTGGGSSTDTQYF. CDR3 DNA sequence: TGTGCCAGTAGCCGGACAGGGGGCGGATCTAGCACAGATACGCAGTATTTT.

A single count supports this clonotype. The genes are TRBV20-1 and TRBJ2-5; D is undetermined. Deletions cut 3 bases from V and 2 bases from J, with 16 bases between. Germline values: CDR1 DFQATT, CDR2 SNEGSKA (reference sequence). The CDR3 contains 15 residues. The CDR3 spells CSASGVANRQETQYF. The CDR3 DNA reads TGCAGTGCTAGTGGAGTAGCAAATAGGCAAGAGACCCAGTACTTC.

This clonotype was counted only a few times. The V call is TRBV11-1, the J call TRBJ2-3; TRBD1 aligns across 7 bases. J gave up 0 bases and V 3 bases, and 6 bases lay outside the gene matches. Germline V gives CDR1 SGHAT, CDR2 FQDESV (reference sequence). The CDR3 consists of 16 residues. This CDR3 reads CASSFEQGRSTDTQYF. The CDR3 coding sequence is TGTGCCAGCAGCTTTGAACAGGGGAGAAGCACAGATACGCAGTATTTT.

This chain uses TRBV29-1 with TRBJ1-2; 7 nucleotides align to TRBD1. This CDR3 spans 13 amino acids. From germline, CDR1 is SQVTM and CDR2 ANQGSEA. Losses at the gene ends were 6 bases for V and 2 bases for J; bases not matched to a gene: 6. For the CDR3, the DNA is TGCAGCGTGGCACCGGACAGGAACTATGGCTACACCTTC. This encodes CSVAPDRNYGYTF.

The chain employs TRBV19 and TRBJ2-2, with a tentative D call TRBD1 (5 bases). V lost 3 bases and J 0 bases, leaving 11 bases between the germline ends. This CDR3 comprises 16 residues. Germline assignment: CDR1 LNHDA and CDR2 SQIVND (reference sequence). The CDR3 loop reads CASSISAGTNTGELFF. The CDR3 DNA is TGTGCCAGTAGTATTTCGGCAGGGACGAACACCGGGGAGCTGTTTTTT.

The sample holds many counts of this clonotype. The chain joins TRBV6-1 to TRBJ2-3; TRBD1 is a possible D gene (6 bases). V lost 7 bases and J lost 0, with 14 bases in between. Germline V gene lookup returns CDR1 MNHNS and CDR2 SASEGT. This CDR3 spans 15 amino acids. CDR3 sequence (DNA): TGTGCCAGCAACGTGGGGGCCACTAGCACAGATACGCAGTATTTT. This encodes CASNVGATSTDTQYF.

The rearrangement links TRBV19 to TRBJ1-6; possibly TRBD1 for D (6 bases). Per germline, CDR1 LNHDA and CDR2 SQIVND (reference sequence). CDR3 length: 13 residues. Trimming took off 8 bases at V and 7 bases at J, with 12 bases between the two ends. The CDR3 region is CASSGTPNSPLHF. CDR3 coding DNA: TGTGCCAGTTCCGGGACACCCAATTCACCCCTCCACTTT.